This paragraph reports one T cell receptor (beta chain). The sample is drawn from a study of cytomegalovirus exposure and HLA in healthy donors. Use of 60 Vbeta and 13 Jbeta primers characterized the PCR. Data came from immunoSEQ multiplex PCR; TCRdb stores just in-frame clones and leaves some out. The table lists about 140,000 clones, roughly 80% of them singletons. The J segment lost 3 bases and the V segment lost 6 bases, leaving 8 bases of the junction unmatched. The V gene's germline CDR1 is MDHEN and CDR2 SYDVKM. The CDR3 is 17 residues long. The chain links TRBV28 to TRBJ2-5; TRBD2 matches at 15 bases. Material: PBMCs. The clonotype was recovered from a female donor in good health and CMV-seronegative. CDR3 amino acids: CASRPGTSGRLEETQYF. CDR3 coding DNA: TGTGCCAGCAGGCCCGGGACTAGCGGGAGGCTAGAAGAGACCCAGTACTTC.